These T cell receptor beta chains were read from a single sample in a study of shared clonotypes between healthy human individuals. Using immunoSEQ multiplex PCR, the repertoire was profiled, and TCRdb retains in-frame clones only, with some absent. The sample holds around 1.6 million clones, nearly 99% seen once. The specimen was naive CD4+ T cells sorted from blood. These receptors were taken from a man aged 25 to 40 in good health. The CDR3 runs from the conserved cysteine through the conserved F or W. A D gene is named only where the DNA matches it firmly. Not every row has a clone size; where given, it reads once, few, many or a size class.

.,TRBJ2-3,TRBD2,TRBV2,TGTGCCAGCAGAGGACTAGCAGATACGCAGTATTTT,CASRGLADTQYF
.,TRBJ2-2,TRBD1,TRBV2,TGTGCCAGCAGCCTCGGACAGGGGAGCACCGGGGAGCTGTTTTTT,CASSLGQGSTGELFF
.,TRBJ2-7,TRBD2,TRBV10-3,TGTGCCATCAGTGAGTCTAACGGGGGGGGTACCAAAGCCTACGAGCAGTACTTC,CAISESNGGGTKAYEQYF
.,TRBJ2-6,.,TRBV5-1,TGCGCCAGCAGCTCACGCGTCGCGCATTCTGGGGCCAACGTCCTGACTTTC,CASSSRVAHSGANVLTF
.,TRBJ2-3,.,TRBV9,TGTGCCAGCAGCGTAGGTCCAGGGTCAAGGCAGTATTTT,CASSVGPGSRQYF
.,TRBJ2-7,TRBD2,TRBV29-1,TGCAGCGTTAGTCGGCTAGCGGGATCCTACGAGCAGTACTTC,CSVSRLAGSYEQYF
.,TRBJ1-3,TRBD1,TRBV5-1,TGCGCCAGCAGCTTAGCGGGACAGGGAGGAAACACCATATATTTT,CASSLAGQGGNTIYF
.,TRBJ2-2,TRBD2,TRBV5-4,TGTGCCAGCAGCTTGAGTCTAGCGGGAGTTTATACCGGGGAGCTGTTTTTT,CASSLSLAGVYTGELFF
.,TRBJ2-6,.,TRBV4-3,TGCGCCAGCAGCCAAGATCTGGGGGCCAACGTCCTGACTTTC,CASSQDLGANVLTF
.,TRBJ2-7,.,TRBV21-1,TGTGCCAGCGCCCCGCGGGACTACGAGCAGTACTTC,CASAPRDYEQYF
.,TRBJ2-1,.,TRBV28,TGTGCCGGGTCCTATGGGTCGAGCTCCTACAATGAGCAGTTCTTC,CAGSYGSSSYNEQFF
.,TRBJ1-4,TRBD1,TRBV15,TGTGCCACCATTCCTAGGACAGGGGTTAATGAAAAACTGTTTTTT,CATIPRTGVNEKLFF
.,TRBJ2-2,TRBD2,TRBV7-2,TGTGCCAGCAGCTTAGTTCTTGGGGGAGGGCCCGGGGAGCTGTTTTTT,CASSLVLGGGPGELFF
once,TRBJ2-1,.,TRBV27,TGTGCCAGCGCAAAGGTGGTAGATGAGCAGTTCTTC,CASAKVVDEQFF
.,TRBJ2-7,.,TRBV4-1,TGCGCCAGCAGAGACGTGGCACGGTCCTACGAGCAGTACTTC,CASRDVARSYEQYF
.,TRBJ2-3,.,TRBV5-1,TGCGCCAGCAGCTTGGGTGGTGGGGGCGGAGATACGCAGTATTTT,CASSLGGGGGDTQYF
.,TRBJ1-4,.,TRBV29-1,TGCAGCGTCTTTACAGGGAAACTGTTTTTT,CSVFTGKLFF
.,TRBJ1-1,TRBD1,TRBV2,TGTGCCAGCAGTGTACAGGGGTCGGGTACTGAAGCTTTCTTT,CASSVQGSGTEAFF
.,TRBJ2-7,TRBD2,TRBV23-1,TGCGCCAGCAGTCTCGAAAGTGGGACTAAGAGCTCCTACGAGCAGTACTTC,CASSLESGTKSSYEQYF
.,TRBJ2-7,.,TRBV16,TGTGCCAGCAGCCAAATTCCCCTACTGGGACCCAGCTCCTACGAGCAGTACTTC,CASSQIPLLGPSSYEQYF
.,TRBJ1-2,.,TRBV11-2,TGTGCCAGCAGCTTAGGGCAGGGAAGGACACGGGGCTACACCTTC,CASSLGQGRTRGYTF
.,TRBJ2-6,.,TRBV19,TGTGCCAGTAGTATTCAGCCCAACTCTGGGGCCAACGTCCTGACTTTC,CASSIQPNSGANVLTF
.,TRBJ1-2,TRBD1,TRBV5-1,TGCGCCAGCAGCTTAGTTGGACAGGGGATTAACTATGGCTACACCTTC,CASSLVGQGINYGYTF
.,TRBJ1-4,.,TRBV11-1,TGTGCCAGCAGCTTAGCCCGCCGCCCAGAAGATGAAAAACTGTTTTTT,CASSLARRPEDEKLFF
.,TRBJ2-7,.,TRBV15,TGTGCCACCAGCAGTTTCCCGGCGGGACCAATCTCCTACGAGCAGTACTTC,CATSSFPAGPISYEQYF
.,TRBJ2-7,.,TRBV6-5,TGTGCCAGCAGCTTCCGCTACGAGCAGTACTTC,CASSFRYEQYF
.,TRBJ2-3,.,TRBV11-3,TGTGCCAGCAGCTTAGGAGGATCGCAGTATTTT,CASSLGGSQYF
.,TRBJ2-7,.,TRBV10-3,TGTGCCATCAGTGAGGGCAGGGAATTGGACGAGCAGTACTTC,CAISEGRELDEQYF
.,TRBJ2-3,.,TRBV19,TGTGCCAGTGGTCCAGATACGCAGTATTTT,CASGPDTQYF
.,TRBJ1-2,.,TRBV7-8,TGTGCCAGCAGTGCGGGGGTGGGTGGCTACACCTTC,CASSAGVGGYTF
.,TRBJ2-7,.,TRBV19,TGTGCCAGTAGTCTGGGACTCAGAAACTCCTACGAGCAGTACTTC,CASSLGLRNSYEQYF
.,TRBJ2-4,.,TRBV19,TGTGCCAGTAGTGGCAGGGGAGCCAAAAACATTCAGTACTTC,CASSGRGAKNIQYF
.,TRBJ2-1,TRBD2,TRBV6-1,TGTGCCAGCAGTGATGGGCCTAGCGGGAGAGGTGAGCAGTTCTTC,CASSDGPSGRGEQFF
.,TRBJ2-7,.,TRBV10-3,TGTGCCATCAGTGAGTCAAAGGGCCGGGACTCCTACGAGCAGTACTTC,CAISESKGRDSYEQYF
.,TRBJ2-1,.,TRBV5-4,TGTGCCAGCAGCCCATCCTTTGGGGACCGCCGCCCGCTCGAGCAGTTCTTC,CASSPSFGDRRPLEQFF
once,TRBJ2-2,.,TRBV7-7,TGTGCTAGCAGCTTAATCGGCAGGGGGGAGCTGTTTTTT,CASSLIGRGELFF
.,TRBJ1-2,.,TRBV6-4,TGTGCCAGCAGTGAAGAGACCAGTATTGGTGGCTACACCTTC,CASSEETSIGGYTF
.,TRBJ2-7,.,TRBV5-4,TGTGCCAGCAGCTTGGAAAGGAGCGGCTACGAGCAGTACTTC,CASSLERSGYEQYF
.,TRBJ2-1,.,TRBV4-3,TGCGCCAGCAGCCAATTCGCGTTCGACAATGAGCAGTTCTTC,CASSQFAFDNEQFF
.,TRBJ2-7,.,TRBV5-4,TGTGCCAGCAGCTTGCAGGGGCACTACGAGCAGTACTTC,CASSLQGHYEQYF
.,TRBJ2-5,TRBD2,TRBV9,TGTGCCAGCAGCTTGGGACTAGAACCGCCCCAAGAGACCCAGTACTTC,CASSLGLEPPQETQYF